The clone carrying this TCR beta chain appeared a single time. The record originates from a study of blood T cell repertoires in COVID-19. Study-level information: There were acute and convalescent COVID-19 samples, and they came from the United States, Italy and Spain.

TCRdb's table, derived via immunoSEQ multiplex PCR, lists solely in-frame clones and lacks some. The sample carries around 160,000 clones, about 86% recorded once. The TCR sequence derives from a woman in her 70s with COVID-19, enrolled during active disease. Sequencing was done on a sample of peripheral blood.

In DNA, the CDR3 is TGTGCCACCAAAAAGGACAGTTTGAACACTGAAGCTTTCTTT. Protein sequence: CATKKDSLNTEAFF. This chain uses TRBV11-2 with TRBJ1-1; a possible D gene is TRBD1 (6 bases). This CDR3 region has 14 residues. V was clipped by 10 bases and J by 0 bases, with 15 bases between them. Germline V CDR1 and CDR2: SGHAT, FQNNGV.